Presented here are 3 T cell receptor beta chains from one specimen sequenced in a study of blood T cells in healthy people across ages. A second roughly 6 to 12 cycle PCR used barcoded and J-beta primers. Each CDR3 protein gets one entry after TCRdb re-called the 5' RACE reads with MiXCR. Among 720,000 or so distinct CDR3 sequences listed, around 43% were seen once. Sequencing was performed on blood. The receptors were sampled from a man older than 75 in good health.

This clonotype appeared a few times. The chain carries TRBV12-3 or TRBV12-4 and TRBJ2-7; D gene uncertain. The CDR3 totals 11 residues. V was pared by 4 bases and J by 6 bases, with 7 bases between. This CDR3 is CASSSFIEQYF. Written as DNA, the CDR3 is TGTGCCAGCAGTTCCTTTATCGAGCAGTACTTC.

The rearrangement links TRBV9 to TRBJ2-1; 9 nucleotides line up with TRBD2. The CDR3 length is 16 residues. Unmatched junction bases numbered 6, after V lost 3 bases and J lost 2 bases. CDR1 and CDR2 (germline): SGDLS, YYNGEE. The CDR3 loop is CASSESSGGPYNEQFF. As DNA, the CDR3 is TGTGCCAGCAGCGAGAGTAGCGGGGGACCCTACAATGAGCAGTTCTTC.

The chain employs TRBV24-1 and TRBJ2-3; D not resolved. Trimming removed 2 bases from V and 3 bases from J, with 11 bases in between. The V gene's germline CDR1 is KGHDR and CDR2 SFDVKD. The CDR3 loop spans 15 amino acids. The CDR3 DNA reads as TGTGCCACCAGTGATTCACGGGCTTCGACAGATACGCAGTATTTT. Residues: CATSDSRASTDTQYF.